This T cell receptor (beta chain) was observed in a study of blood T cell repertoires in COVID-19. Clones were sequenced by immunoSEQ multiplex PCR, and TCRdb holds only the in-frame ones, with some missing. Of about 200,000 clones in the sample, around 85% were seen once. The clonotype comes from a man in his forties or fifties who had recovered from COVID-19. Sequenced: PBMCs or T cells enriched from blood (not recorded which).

CDR3 sequence: CASSYGQYSNQPQHF. The CDR3 nucleotides are TGTGCCAGCAGTTACGGACAGTATAGCAATCAGCCCCAGCATTTT. The chain is built from TRBV6-5 and TRBJ1-5; D is perhaps TRBD1 (6 bases). V was cut by 2 bases and J by 0 bases, with 8 bases left in between. Germline V lookup: CDR1 MNHEY, CDR2 SVGAGI. This CDR3 is built from 15 residues.